The sequence of this TCR beta chain was determined in a study of blood T cell repertoires in COVID-19. Background on the study: Acute and convalescent COVID-19 specimens originated in the United States, Italy and Spain. PBMCs, B-cell-depleted T cells, or T cells provided the cDNA or gDNA that made up the material.

A single count supports this clone. The J segment lost 5 bases and the V segment lost 5 bases, leaving 5 bases of the junction unmatched. This CDR3 spans 13 amino acids. Germline-derived CDR1 and CDR2 are LNHDA and SQIVND (reference sequence). In the original analysis: The assay estimated nucleated cells by amplifying reference gene primers. The assay was immunoSEQ multiplex PCR, and TCRdb's table has in-frame clones only and misses some. V, J and clone size were drawn from that table, and D and trimming were deduced from the DNA. This table holds under 85,000 clones, almost 90% found once. The chain uses TRBV19 and TRBJ2-7; 8 nucleotides match TRBD1. The sequence was collected from a man in his fifties or sixties with acute or convalescent COVID-19. Sample: peripheral blood. CDR3 residues: CASSSAGGDEQYF. CDR3 nucleotide sequence: TGTGCCAGTAGTTCAGCAGGGGGCGACGAGCAGTACTTC.